A selection of T cell receptor beta chains follows, all from one sample in a study of blood T cell repertoires in COVID-19. Here immunoSEQ multiplex PCR was the method, and the copy in TCRdb shows in-frame clones only, minus some. The sample lists under 200,000 clones, around nine tenths seen once, with around 0.63% in the top ten. The sample comprised peripheral blood. The receptors were gathered from a man aged 60 to 75 with COVID-19, enrolled during active disease. The conserved cysteine and the conserved F or W are not part of the CDR3 here.

TRBV7-2,ASSSYGGYYEQY
TRBV6-2/TRBV6-3,ASSLNRGRGTQETQY
TRBV6-5,ASSRRGEGEKLF
TRBV18,ASSPQAQGETQY
TRBV23-1,ASSPDRVELNTEAF
TRBV7-3,ASSLRGIDTDTQY
TRBV5-8,ASSPSSGTNEKLF
TRBV14,ASSHRTSGVARNEQF
TRBV7-6,ASSPGFSNQPQH
TRBV19,ASRDRGPSTDTQY
TRBV18,ASSPFPKTGTSGKYNEQF
TRBV3-1/TRBV3-2,ASSQDPGQGLDTQY
TRBV19,ASSDDGTPYGYT
TRBV5-6,ASSPTGMKDYEQY
TRBV9,ASTPGPNTGELF
TRBV7-7,ASSLVPQETQY
TRBV3-1/TRBV3-2,ASSYTGGTPLH
TRBV7-9,ASSQDYQPQH
TRBV6-5,ASSLDSPGGNSPLH
TRBV18,ASSPPTGVYGYT
TRBV2,ASSEGGLSTDTQY
TRBV6-2/TRBV6-3,ASSKLAGVGTQY
TRBV27,ASSPHPYRGTEAF
TRBV4-1,ASSQTLQLARHSYEQY
TRBV15,ATSRSLQGSIDSPLH
TRBV7-3,ASSRRQGQGYT
TRBV9,ASSPDSGVSYNEQF
TRBV19,ASIDGGAKGYT
TRBV27,ASRSRLLTEAF
TRBV4-2,ASSRGTGGTSGVREQY
TRBV6-5,ASSYSGQGNSPLH